This T cell receptor (beta chain) was recovered during a study of vaccination and CD4 T cells after COVID-19 (dated by TCRdb to 2022 to 2024). For context, the study as a whole: Convalescent patients had a positive SARS-CoV-2 result on nasal swab PCR, and of these patients, about ten had mild disease and one had severe disease. The convalescent cohort included six males and four females, with two Hispanic individuals, seven Caucasians, two Asians and one multiracial person. Participants received two doses of either the Pfizer-BioNTech BNT162b2 vaccine (n=8) or the Moderna mRNA-1273 vaccine (n=2). Post-COVID blood samples were collected from convalescent patients a median of about 92 days after diagnosis, with a range of roughly 35 to 170 days. Post-vaccine blood samples were collected a median of around 2.5 months after the second vaccine dose, ranging from roughly 13 to 250 days. For stimulating the cultures, overlapping spike peptide pools were used, derived from SARS-CoV-2 as well as from the common cold coronaviruses HCoV-NL63, HCoV-OC43 and HCoV-229E. As controls, cultures received a CEFX viral epitope pool (the positive control), an HIV-1 Nef peptide pool (the negative control), or no peptide at all. In roughly 11 COVID-19 convalescent patients and 4 infection-naive healthy vaccine recipients, the spike-specific CD4+ TCR repertoire before mRNA vaccination was compared with the repertoire after mRNA vaccination. The investigation overall reported the following: Relatively few convalescent patients were included in the study, and early timepoints after natural infection were not analyzed. In convalescent patients, nearly all vaccine-specific clones (304 of 307) were found to be mono-reactive for SARS-CoV-2 spike rather than cross-reactive with common cold coronaviruses. The median count of SARS-CoV-2-reactive clonotypes went up from approximately 20 after infection to 38 after vaccination, although the change was not significant. Among convalescent patients, a median around 89% of the SARS-CoV-2-reactive clones seen after vaccination appeared only after vaccination, which suggests priming specific to the vaccine.

The receptor library was made with PCR. DNA from cultured CD4+ T cells was subjected to TCR sequencing with the Oncomine TCR Beta short-read assay at the Johns Hopkins FTIC core. Genomic DNA was extracted from the cultured CD4+ T cells with the QIAamp micro DNA kit. Oncomine TCR Beta libraries from cultured CD4+ T cells were pooled with unique dual indexes and sequenced on an Illumina iSeq 100. In the paper's pipeline: Non-productive sequences were filtered out, and CDR3s that did not start with C, did not end with F or W, or were shorter than 7 amino acids were discarded. The MANAFEST web application identified antigen-specific clonotypes by comparing peptide-stimulated wells against reference wells and other culture wells. An FDR below 0.05, an odds ratio above 5, and a productive frequency above 0.1% in at least two of three replicate wells were required for clones to be considered positive. Cross-reactive clonotypes were defined as significantly expanded in both SARS-CoV-2 spike wells and at least one common cold coronavirus spike condition. Similarity between CDR3 sequences was evaluated in R version 3.6.1 using Levenshtein distances (stringdist) and unrooted phylogenetic trees (ape). TCRdb took the public reads, trimmed them with fastp at Q25, ran MiXCR for clone calling and kept in-frame beta chains. Here each entry gathers all rows of one CDR3 protein and keeps the most common genes and DNA. These V and J calls rely on TCRdb rather than the paper's analysis. This sample is represented by 15,000 to 20,000 distinct CDR3 sequences; 55% of them were singletons. Approximately 7.5% of the sample goes to the ten largest clones.

The sample's treatment or condition label, in plain terms: 10-day PBMC culture with coronavirus spike peptide pools or control peptides (ViraFEST assay). To expand antigen-specific T cells with peptide pools and then pick out the expanded clonotypes through TCR sequencing, the study relied on the ViraFEST assay. The convalescent patients' positive SARS-CoV-2 PCR tests were from March to December 2020, which was before the Alpha, Beta and Delta variants emerged in the United States. Each well held about 2.2 million PBMCs cultured in IMDM containing around 5.1% human AB serum and approximately 9.8 IU/ml IL-2, with 8 to 10 ug/ml peptide pools added. On days 3 and 7, half of the culture medium was replaced with fresh IL-2-containing medium. CD4+ T cells were isolated after about 10 days of culture through negative selection using the EasySep CD4+ T cell isolation kit. PBMCs were separated from whole blood using Ficoll-Paque Plus gradient centrifugation and then either used fresh or cryopreserved at -140C. Culture conditions were generally each tested in triplicate wells.

This clonotype was seen only once. This receptor's antigen is unknown. Base-call qualities are not available, and no considerably larger clone is one nucleotide away. One read offers little support. This receptor was obtained from a human donor who had recovered from COVID-19. The sequenced material came from CD4+ T cells from blood, cultured in vitro.

The CDR3 corresponds to CSVLAYFGDTQYF. The bases read TGCAGTGTCCTAGCTTATTTCGGAGATACGCAGTATTTT. Rearrangement joined TRBV20-1 to TRBJ2-3; possibly the D gene is TRBD2, per 5 matching bases. CDR1 DFQATT and CDR2 SNEGSKA were looked up in the germline V gene (reference sequence). Including the terminal cysteine and phenylalanine, the CDR3 comprises 13 residues. Only the CDR3 DNA is retained, 39 bases long and in frame from the first base. Cut back by 7 bases and 5 bases, the V and J ends lie 16 bases apart.